The following is a T cell receptor (beta chain) sequence with its context. This clonotype was seen only a few times. Its antigen is unknown. No much larger clonotype is one base removed from it; base qualities were not supplied. This sample was included in a study of response to subunit inactivated influenza vaccine (dated by TCRdb to 2016 to 2019). About the study as a whole: Deep quantitative profiling of the T cell receptor repertoire was used in the study to follow responses to a trivalent subunit inactivated influenza vaccine.

Libraries were constructed by RT-PCR. TCRdb records Illumina HiSeq 2500 as the sequencer. Through fastp at Q25 and MiXCR, TCRdb rebuilt clones from the public reads, retaining in-frame beta chains. Each record represents a unique CDR3 protein, reported with the most common genes and DNA among its rows. Across this sample there are 630,000 or so distinct CDR3 sequences, with approximately 14% seen only once. The ten largest clones capture about 9.9% of the sample. The V end gives up 4 bases and the J end 3 bases, leaving 5 bases in the junction not matched to a gene. The germline V gene specifies SQVTM as CDR1 and ANQGSEA as CDR2. There are 14 amino acids in the CDR3, from cysteine to phenylalanine inclusive. The sequence is cut down to CDR3 DNA, 42 bases in frame from base 1. Broader findings and caveats from the paper: According to the authors, only a limited number of new T cells may be recruited by each seasonal influenza vaccination.

The receptor chain draws on TRBV29-1 and TRBJ2-5, with TRBD1 matching 10 junction bases. Sequencing used PBMCs from blood, obtained roughly 12 days after vaccination. The TCR sequence derives from a man aged 45-65 years who received an inactivated influenza vaccine. Donor details come from another sample of the same person, matched by shared clones. CDR3 sequence: CSVGGQGGEETQYF. The nucleotide sequence is given as TGCAGCGTTGGCGGACAGGGGGGGGAAGAGACCCAGTACTTC.